This T cell receptor beta chain derives from a study of neurological immune-mediated disorders. TCRdb reprocessed the 5' RACE reads with MiXCR, giving one entry per CDR3 protein. Of about 30,000 distinct CDR3 sequences in the sample, around 15% are singletons; the top ten hold 25% to 35%. This clonotype has ten or more counts. This TCR was sampled from a man between 65 and 85 years old in good health. Material: PBMCs.

The CDR3 reads CASGGDRGLYGYTF. The CDR3 nucleotides are TGCGCCAGCGGCGGGGACAGGGGCCTCTATGGCTACACCTTC. The chain employs TRBV5-1 and TRBJ1-2; 10 bases are a match to TRBD1. CDR3 length equals 14 residues. V lost 7 bases and J lost 4; bases outside the gene matches: 7. Germline loops: CDR1 SGHRS, CDR2 YFSETQ. Supplemented by reference TRBV5-1 and TRBJ1-2, the full variable domain reads KAGVTQTPRYLIKTRGQQVTLSCSPISGHRSVSWYQQTPGQGLQFLFEYFSETQRNKGNFPGRFSGRQFSNSRSEMNVSTLELGDSALYLCASGGDRGLYGYTFGSGTRLTVV.